A selection of T cell receptor beta chains follows, all from one sample in a study of blood T cells in healthy people across ages. TCRdb re-derived calls from the 5' RACE reads in MiXCR, one entry per CDR3 protein. The profile shows some 1.6 million distinct CDR3 sequences, 34% of them singletons. Material: blood. The receptors originated from a woman under 40 in good health. Each CDR3 is given with its conserved first and last residue. The order of the fields is D gene, V gene, J gene, clone size, CDR3 protein, CDR3 DNA. The D gene is left open where the match is weak. A clone size is listed for some rows: how often the clone was seen (once, few, many), or a class if it is expanded.

NA	TRBV5-1	TRBJ1-4	NA	CASSSARAINEKLFF	TGCGCCAGCAGCTCGGCCAGGGCGATAAATGAAAAACTGTTTTTT
NA	TRBV20-1	TRBJ2-7	NA	CSARELRVPYEQYF	TGCAGTGCTAGAGAGCTTAGGGTCCCCTACGAGCAGTACTTC
NA	TRBV29-1	TRBJ1-1	few	CSGTGRTAMNTEAFF	TGCAGCGGGACTGGAAGGACAGCCATGAACACTGAAGCTTTCTTT
TRBD1	TRBV4-1	TRBJ2-1	few	CASSFGQGVVNEQFF	TGCGCCAGCAGTTTCGGACAGGGGGTAGTCAATGAGCAGTTCTTC
NA	TRBV3-1	TRBJ2-4	NA	CASSQGHIQYF	TGTGCCAGCAGCCAAGGCCACATTCAGTACTTC
TRBD1	TRBV5-6	TRBJ2-3	NA	CASSLVQGAPADTQYF	TGTGCCAGCAGCTTGGTTCAGGGGGCGCCGGCGGATACGCAGTATTTT
NA	TRBV20-1	TRBJ2-5	NA	CSARKTGTVETQYF	TGCAGTGCTCGCAAGACTGGGACCGTGGAGACCCAGTACTTC
NA	TRBV7-9	TRBJ2-4	NA	CASNLTRGQGLEQYF	TGTGCCAGCAACCTGACCAGGGGACAAGGTTTGGAGCAGTACTTC
TRBD1	TRBV5-1	TRBJ2-7	NA	CASSGQGSNEQYF	TGCGCCAGCAGTGGACAGGGTTCAAACGAACAGTACTTC
TRBD2	TRBV5-1	TRBJ2-1	NA	CASSWAAGGPANEQFF	TGCGCCAGCAGCTGGGCAGCGGGGGGGCCGGCCAATGAGCAGTTCTTC
NA	TRBV11-2	TRBJ1-5	NA	CASSFSPDQPQHF	TGTGCCAGCAGCTTTTCCCCAGATCAGCCCCAGCATTTT
NA	TRBV27	TRBJ2-7	NA	CASSSFPGGNEQYF	TGTGCCAGCAGCTCCTTTCCTGGTGGAAACGAGCAGTACTTC
TRBD1	TRBV10-3	TRBJ1-1	NA	CAIERDRGIGAFF	TGTGCCATCGAGAGGGACAGGGGGATTGGAGCTTTCTTT
TRBD1	TRBV28	TRBJ2-7	few	CASRPSGQEDYEQYF	TGTGCCAGCAGGCCTTCGGGACAGGAGGACTACGAGCAGTACTTC
TRBD2	TRBV6-6	TRBJ2-1	few	CASSQAGGDNEQFF	TGTGCCAGCAGCCAAGCGGGGGGGGACAATGAGCAGTTCTTC
TRBD1	TRBV6-6	TRBJ2-7	NA	CASKRGSGTEYEQYF	TGTGCCAGCAAGCGAGGGTCCGGGACAGAGTACGAGCAGTACTTC
NA	TRBV6-2/TRBV6-3	TRBJ1-5	few	CASSYASYVSNQPQHF	TGTGCCAGCAGTTACGCCAGTTATGTTAGCAATCAGCCCCAGCATTTT
TRBD2	TRBV12-3/TRBV12-4	TRBJ2-5	many	CASSPSLAGAHETQYF	TGTGCCAGCAGTCCCTCACTAGCGGGAGCGCATGAGACCCAGTACTTC
NA	TRBV20-1	TRBJ2-7	few	CSASMGSPYEQYF	TGCAGTGCTAGCATGGGCTCCCCCTACGAGCAGTACTTC
TRBD1	TRBV19	TRBJ2-6	NA	CASSGQGATSGANVLTF	TGTGCCAGTAGCGGACAGGGGGCCACCTCTGGGGCCAACGTCCTGACTTTC
NA	TRBV20-1	TRBJ1-1	NA	CSSPGAGSHTEAFF	TGCAGCTCACCGGGGGCAGGATCACACACTGAAGCTTTCTTT
NA	TRBV15	TRBJ2-1	once	CATSRFRDNLPLGNEQFF	TGTGCCACCAGCAGATTCCGGGACAATCTACCCTTGGGCAATGAGCAGTTCTTC
TRBD1	TRBV4-1	TRBJ1-2	NA	CASSEPGTAANYGYTF	TGCGCCAGCAGCGAGCCAGGGACAGCTGCTAACTATGGCTACACCTTC
NA	TRBV7-2	TRBJ2-7	many	CASSPKQVDEQYF	TGTGCCAGCAGCCCAAAACAGGTAGACGAGCAGTACTTC
NA	TRBV7-9	TRBJ2-7	NA	CASSWTDESEQYF	TGTGCCAGCAGCTGGACAGACGAGTCCGAGCAGTACTTC
NA	TRBV20-1	TRBJ2-7	NA	CSASAQGYEQYF	TGCAGTGCTAGTGCGCAGGGCTACGAGCAGTACTTC
NA	TRBV11-3	TRBJ2-7	NA	CASSLSRGPPYEQYF	TGTGCCAGCAGCTTATCCAGGGGCCCTCCCTACGAGCAGTACTTC
TRBD1	TRBV6-5	TRBJ2-5	NA	CASSPWGTGRETQYF	TGTGCCAGCAGCCCCTGGGGGACAGGGAGAGAGACCCAGTACTTC
NA	TRBV9	TRBJ2-5	NA	CASSVYGQQETQYF	TGTGCCAGCAGCGTTTACGGTCAACAAGAGACCCAGTACTTC
NA	TRBV7-6	TRBJ2-7	few	CASSTAGQTYEQYF	TGTGCCAGCAGCACCGCGGGACAGACCTACGAGCAGTACTTC
TRBD2	TRBV4-1	TRBJ2-5	few	CASSQWLAGVNQETQYF	TGCGCCAGCAGCCAATGGCTAGCGGGAGTAAATCAAGAGACCCAGTACTTC
NA	TRBV7-8	TRBJ2-5	NA	CASSSISPLGEQYF	TGTGCCAGCAGCTCCATTTCGCCCCTGGGGGAGCAGTACTTC
TRBD2	TRBV14	TRBJ2-5	few	CASSQVRYSGGLPGQETQYF	TGTGCCAGCAGCCAAGTTCGTTACAGCGGGGGCCTTCCCGGCCAAGAGACCCAGTACTTC
TRBD2	TRBV20-1	TRBJ2-5	few	CSARGEAETQYF	TGCAGTGCTCGGGGGGAGGCAGAGACCCAGTACTTC
TRBD1	TRBV5-1	TRBJ2-3	many	CASGKTGAENTDTQYF	TGCGCCAGCGGCAAGACAGGGGCGGAGAACACAGATACGCAGTATTTT
NA	TRBV5-1	TRBJ1-2	NA	CASRVDVNTYGYTF	TGCGCCAGCAGGGTCGACGTTAACACCTATGGCTACACCTTC
NA	TRBV20-1	TRBJ1-1	NA	CSARDPVSEAFF	TGCAGTGCTAGAGATCCGGTATCTGAAGCTTTCTTT
NA	TRBV5-1	TRBJ2-1	NA	CASSLVTGYGEQFF	TGCGCCAGCAGCTTGGTTACGGGGTACGGTGAGCAGTTCTTC
NA	TRBV7-2	TRBJ2-3	many	CASSLAWLAEPTDTQYF	TGTGCCAGCAGCTTAGCGTGGTTAGCGGAACCCACAGATACGCAGTATTTT
NA	TRBV6-5	TRBJ1-1	NA	CASSYYGTMNTEAFF	TGTGCCAGCAGTTACTATGGGACTATGAACACTGAAGCTTTCTTT
TRBD2	TRBV5-1	TRBJ2-5	NA	CASSWGTSGETQYF	TGCGCCAGCAGCTGGGGGACTAGCGGCGAGACCCAGTACTTC
NA	TRBV29-1	TRBJ1-1	NA	CSVEDRVLNTEAFF	TGCAGCGTTGAAGATCGAGTTCTGAACACTGAAGCTTTCTTT
NA	TRBV6-1	TRBJ2-7	NA	CASIPGRGSSYEQYF	TGTGCCAGCATTCCAGGCAGGGGAAGTTCCTACGAGCAGTACTTC
NA	TRBV7-6	TRBJ1-1	NA	CASSLNFLAEAFF	TGTGCCAGCAGCTTAAACTTCCTCGCGGAAGCTTTCTTT
NA	TRBV3-1	TRBJ2-5	NA	CASSPGAPRSQYF	TGTGCCAGCAGCCCTGGGGCTCCTAGATCCCAGTACTTC